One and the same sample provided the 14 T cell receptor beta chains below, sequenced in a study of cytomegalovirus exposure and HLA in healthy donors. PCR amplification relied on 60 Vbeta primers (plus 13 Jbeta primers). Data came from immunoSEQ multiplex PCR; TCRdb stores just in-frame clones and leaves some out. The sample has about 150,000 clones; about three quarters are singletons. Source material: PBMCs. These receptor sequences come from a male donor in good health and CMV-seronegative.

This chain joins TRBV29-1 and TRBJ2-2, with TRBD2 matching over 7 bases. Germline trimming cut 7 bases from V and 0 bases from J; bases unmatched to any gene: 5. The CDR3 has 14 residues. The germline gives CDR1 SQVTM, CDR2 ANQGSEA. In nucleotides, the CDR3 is TGCAGCGGGGGGGACTACGCGAACACCGGGGAGCTGTTTTTT. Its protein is CSGGDYANTGELFF.

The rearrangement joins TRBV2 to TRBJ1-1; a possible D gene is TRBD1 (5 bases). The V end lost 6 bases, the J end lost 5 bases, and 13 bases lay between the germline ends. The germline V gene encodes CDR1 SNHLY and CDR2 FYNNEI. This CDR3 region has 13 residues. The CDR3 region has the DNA TGTGCCAGCAGCGTAAACTCAGGGACTGAAGCTTTCTTT. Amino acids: CASSVNSGTEAFF.

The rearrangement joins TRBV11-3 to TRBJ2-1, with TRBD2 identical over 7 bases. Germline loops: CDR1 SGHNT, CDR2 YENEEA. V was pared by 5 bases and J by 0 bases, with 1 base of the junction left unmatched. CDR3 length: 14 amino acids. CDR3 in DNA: TGTGCCAGCAGCCAGCGGGACTCCTACAATGAGCAGTTCTTC. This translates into CASSQRDSYNEQFF.

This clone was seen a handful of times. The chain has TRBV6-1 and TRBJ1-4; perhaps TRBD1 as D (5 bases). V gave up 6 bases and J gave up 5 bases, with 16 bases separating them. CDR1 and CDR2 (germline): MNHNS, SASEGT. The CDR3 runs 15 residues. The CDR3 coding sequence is TGTGCCAGCAGCGGGGGGTTAGTACTAAATGAAAAACTGTTTTTT. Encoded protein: CASSGGLVLNEKLFF.

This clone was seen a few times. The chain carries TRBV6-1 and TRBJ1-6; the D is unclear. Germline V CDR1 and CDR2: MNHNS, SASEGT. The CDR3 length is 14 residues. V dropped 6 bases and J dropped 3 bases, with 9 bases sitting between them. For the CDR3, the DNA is TGTGCCAGCAGCCTTGGCAGCTATAATTCACCCCTCCACTTT. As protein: CASSLGSYNSPLHF.

DNA of the CDR3: TGTGCCAGCAGTCAAGGGGGGCTAGCGGATGAGCAGTTCTTC. Its protein is CASSQGGLADEQFF. The rearrangement joins TRBV9 to TRBJ2-1; a possible D gene is TRBD2 (7 bases). The CDR3 is 14 amino acids. The germline gives CDR1 SGDLS, CDR2 YYNGEE. The V end was cut by 5 bases, the J end by 8 bases, with 17 bases between.

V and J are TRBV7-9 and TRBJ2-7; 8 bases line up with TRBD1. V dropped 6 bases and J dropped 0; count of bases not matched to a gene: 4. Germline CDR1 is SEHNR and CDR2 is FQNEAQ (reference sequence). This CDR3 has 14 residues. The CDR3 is CASSPGGFSYEQYF. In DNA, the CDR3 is TGTGCCAGCAGTCCAGGGGGCTTCTCCTACGAGCAGTACTTC.

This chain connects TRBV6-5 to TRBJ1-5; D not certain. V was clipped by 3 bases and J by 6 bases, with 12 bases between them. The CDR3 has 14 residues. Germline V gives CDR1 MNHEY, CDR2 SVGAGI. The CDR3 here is CASSYLGGGQPQHF. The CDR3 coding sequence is TGTGCCAGCAGTTATTTGGGTGGAGGTCAGCCCCAGCATTTT.

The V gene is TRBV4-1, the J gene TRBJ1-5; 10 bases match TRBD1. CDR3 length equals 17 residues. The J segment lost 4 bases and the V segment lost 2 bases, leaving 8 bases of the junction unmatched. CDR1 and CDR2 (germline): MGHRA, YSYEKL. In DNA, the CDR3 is TGCGCCAGCAGCCAACACTTAAGACAGGGGGCTAATCAGCCCCAGCATTTT. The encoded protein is CASSQHLRQGANQPQHF.

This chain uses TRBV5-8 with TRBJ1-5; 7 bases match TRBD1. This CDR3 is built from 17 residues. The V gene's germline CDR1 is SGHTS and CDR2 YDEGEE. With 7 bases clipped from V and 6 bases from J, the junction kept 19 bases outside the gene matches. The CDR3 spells CASLSGTVAIPGQPQHF. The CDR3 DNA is TGTGCCAGCCTTTCCGGGACAGTCGCTATTCCAGGTCAGCCCCAGCATTTT.

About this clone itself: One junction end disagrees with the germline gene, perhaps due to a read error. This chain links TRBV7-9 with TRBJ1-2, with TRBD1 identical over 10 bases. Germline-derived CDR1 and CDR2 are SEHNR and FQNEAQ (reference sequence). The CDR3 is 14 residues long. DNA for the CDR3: TGTTCCAGCAGCTCTTTGGACAGGGGGGATGGCTACACCTTC. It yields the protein CSSSSLDRGDGYTF.

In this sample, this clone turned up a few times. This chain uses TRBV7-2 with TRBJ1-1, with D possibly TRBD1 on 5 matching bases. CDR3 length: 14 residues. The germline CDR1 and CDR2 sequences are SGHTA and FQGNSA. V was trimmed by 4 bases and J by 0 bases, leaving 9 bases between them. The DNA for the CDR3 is TGTGCCAGCAGCTCTCGACAGATGAACACTGAAGCTTTCTTT. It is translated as CASSSRQMNTEAFF.

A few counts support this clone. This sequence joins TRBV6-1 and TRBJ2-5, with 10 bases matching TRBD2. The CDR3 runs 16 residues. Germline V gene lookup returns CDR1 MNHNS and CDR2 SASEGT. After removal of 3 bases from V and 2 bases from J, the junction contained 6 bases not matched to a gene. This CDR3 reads CASSDYGTSEQETQYF. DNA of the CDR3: TGTGCCAGCAGTGACTACGGGACTAGCGAGCAAGAGACCCAGTACTTC.

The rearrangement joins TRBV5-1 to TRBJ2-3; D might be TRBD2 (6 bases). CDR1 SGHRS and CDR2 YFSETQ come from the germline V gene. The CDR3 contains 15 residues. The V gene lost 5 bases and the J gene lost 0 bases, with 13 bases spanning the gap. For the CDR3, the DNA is TGCGCCAGCAGATCGGGGGATTCTAGCACAGATACGCAGTATTTT. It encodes CASRSGDSSTDTQYF.